The source of this T cell receptor (beta chain) is a study of vaccination effects on CD4 cells after COVID-19. Study-level background: In the ViraFEST assay, antigen-specific CD4+ clonotypes were identified by expansion after peptide-pool stimulation. Following the second dose by a median of 72 days, the post-vaccine samples were obtained.

Per germline, CDR1 LNHDA and CDR2 SQIVND (reference sequence). The CDR3 has 14 residues. The trim removed 6 bases at V and 2 bases at J, leaving 5 bases unmatched. Having been cultured for 9 to 11 days, the cells underwent CD4+ T cell isolation. The participants, recipients of two vaccine doses, got either BNT162b2 or mRNA-1273. Vaccine recipients had no previous SARS-CoV-2 infection; their nucleocapsid antibodies were negative. Replacing half the medium with IL-2 medium was done on days 3 and 7. A remark on this clone: Its antigen is unidentified.

Generated by immunoSEQ multiplex PCR, the TCRdb table keeps only in-frame clones and is missing some. Found here are tens of thousands of clones, around 70% of them singletons; the top ten hold about 2%. Specimen: CD4+ T cells from PBMCs cultured without peptide, collected after COVID-19 vaccination. V and J are TRBV19 and TRBJ2-3; 7 bases map to TRBD1. This TCR was sampled from a human donor who received a COVID-19 vaccine. CDR3 protein: CASRRTGSTDTQYF. The CDR3 bases are TGTGCCAGTAGGCGGACAGGCTCCACAGATACGCAGTATTTT. Complete variable domain (other parts from reference TRBV19 and TRBJ2-3): DGGITQSPKYLFRKEGQNVTLSCEQNLNHDAMYWYRQDPGQGLRLIYYSQIVNDFQKGDIAEGYSVSREKKESFPLTVTSAQKNPTAFYLCASRRTGSTDTQYFGPGTRLTVL.